One and the same sample provided the 17 T cell receptor beta chains below, sequenced in a study of blood T cell repertoires in COVID-19. The data were produced by immunoSEQ multiplex PCR, yet TCRdb's version contains in-frame clones alone and is incomplete. Among 330,000 or so clones listed, about 87% were seen once. The specimen sequenced was PBMCs or T cells enriched from blood (not recorded which). The receptors stem from a man aged 40-49 years in a cohort exposed to, infected with or recovered from COVID-19 (not recorded which).

The chain combines TRBV30 with TRBJ2-3; possibly TRBD2 for D (5 bases). V dropped 5 bases and J dropped 4 bases, with 10 bases sitting between them. From germline, CDR1 is GTSNPN and CDR2 SVGIG (reference sequence). There are 12 residues in the CDR3. The CDR3 region has the DNA TGTGCCTGGGCTGTCGGGGCAGATACGCAGTATTTT. It translates to CAWAVGADTQYF.

This rearrangement joins TRBV7-2 to TRBJ1-6; a possible D gene is TRBD1 (5 bases). The CDR3 totals 17 residues. The germline gives CDR1 SGHTA, CDR2 FQGNSA. V was trimmed by 1 base and J by 3 bases, leaving 13 bases between them. Here the CDR3 DNA reads TGTGCCAGCAGCTTAGGGACACACCTTGACTATAATTCACCCCTCCACTTT. It encodes CASSLGTHLDYNSPLHF. Complete variable domain (other parts from reference TRBV7-2 and TRBJ1-6): GAGVSQSPSNKVTEKGKDVELRCDPISGHTALYWYRQSLGQGLEFLIYFQGNSAPDKSGLPSDRFSAERTGGSVSTLTIQRTQQEDSAVYLCASSLGTHLDYNSPLHFGNGTRLTVT.

The chain uses TRBV5-5 and TRBJ2-1; D is perhaps TRBD1 (5 bases). Trimming took 1 base from V and 6 from J, leaving 14 bases between them. Germline V gene lookup returns CDR1 SGHKS and CDR2 YYEKEE (reference sequence). The CDR3 has 15 amino acids. CDR3 bases: TGTGCCAGCAGCTTGTTTCTTCCCCAGGGCAATGAGCAGTTCTTC. It codes for CASSLFLPQGNEQFF.

As concerns this clone: The sample holds other DNA sequences that translate to the same CDR3. CDR3 region: CASSQGRDQPQHF. CDR3 bases: TGTGCCAGCAGCCAAGGGAGAGATCAGCCCCAGCATTTT. This chain joins TRBV3-1 (or the pseudogene TRBV3-2) and TRBJ1-5; the D is unclear. Germline V CDR1 and CDR2: LGHDT, YNNKEL (reference sequence). The CDR3 extends over 13 amino acids. V was clipped by 1 base and J by 5 bases, with 6 bases between them.

The rearrangement links TRBV3-1 (or the pseudogene TRBV3-2) to TRBJ2-1, with D unresolved. Looked up from germline, CDR1 is LGHDT and CDR2 is YNNKEL (reference sequence). This CDR3 is 12 amino acids long. Trimming pared 3 bases from V and 5 bases from J, leaving 5 bases between. The CDR3 coding sequence is TGTGCCAGCAGCCAGCTAAACAATGAGCAGTTCTTC. It codes for CASSQLNNEQFF.

This clone appeared once. The chain is built from TRBV6-6 and TRBJ1-6, with D possibly being TRBD1 (6 bases). V was cut by 10 bases and J by 6 bases, with 19 bases left in between. This CDR3 is built from 15 residues. Germline V CDR1 and CDR2: MNHNY, SVGAGI (reference sequence). The CDR3 here is CAIWEGGKGNSPLHF. The CDR3, as DNA: TGTGCCATATGGGAGGGGGGAAAGGGTAATTCACCCCTCCACTTT.

This chain uses TRBV7-2 with TRBJ1-6, with 9 bases aligning to TRBD1. Germline values: CDR1 SGHTA, CDR2 FQGNSA. V shed 6 bases, J shed 9 bases, and the junction held 6 bases outside the gene matches. CDR3 length: 14 amino acids. The CDR3: CASRGTGGASPLHF. CDR3 bases: TGTGCCAGCAGGGGAACAGGGGGCGCTTCACCCCTCCACTTT.

The count of this clone is one. The chain couples TRBV10-1 to TRBJ2-7; TRBD2 agrees at 11 bases. CDR1 and CDR2 from the germline V gene are WNHNN and SYGVQD (reference sequence). CDR3 length: 14 amino acids. The trim removed 7 bases at V and 4 bases at J, leaving 6 bases unmatched. The CDR3: CASIRGLADYEQYF. Written as DNA, the CDR3 is TGCGCCAGCATTCGGGGACTAGCGGATTACGAGCAGTACTTC.

V gene TRBV27 combines with J gene TRBJ1-4, with D uncertain. The CDR3 runs 15 residues. Germline V gene lookup returns CDR1 MNHEY and CDR2 SMNVEV (reference sequence). Trimming left V 5 bases short and J 0 bases short, with 10 bases between. As DNA, the CDR3 is TGTGCCAGCAGTGGCACCGCTGCAACTAATGAAAAACTGTTTTTT. Its translation is CASSGTAATNEKLFF.

V usage is TRBV5-1 and J usage is TRBJ1-3; no firm D call. V lost 0 bases and J lost 0, with 4 bases in between. The germline CDR1 and CDR2 sequences are SGHRS and YFSETQ. This CDR3 has 14 residues. CDR3 nucleotides: TGCGCCAGCAGCTTGGACATCTCTGGAAACACCATATATTTT. Translating it yields CASSLDISGNTIYF.

As for this clone: One end of the junction is discordant with germline, which a read error may explain. The CDR3 protein is CASSVATKQVAGVMNAGELFF. CDR3 coding DNA: TGTGCCAGCAGCGTAGCTACGAAGCAAGTAGCGGGAGTAATGAACGCCGGGGAGCTGTTTTTT. The chain uses TRBV9 and TRBJ2-2, with 9 bases fitting TRBD2. Germline V lookup: CDR1 SGDLS, CDR2 YYNGEE. The CDR3 runs to 21 residues.

This chain connects TRBV10-3 to TRBJ2-3; TRBD2 matches 11 bases. This CDR3 contains 17 residues. J lost 7 bases, V lost 0 bases, and 9 bases had no gene match. The germline V gene encodes CDR1 ENHRY and CDR2 SYGVKD. CDR3 in DNA: TGTGCCATCAGTGAGTCCCAATTTAGCGGGAGGGCGTATACGCAGTATTTT. This encodes CAISESQFSGRAYTQYF.

This clone was seen just once. The genes are TRBV15 and TRBJ1-1; D is ambiguous. The germline V and J ends were trimmed by 4 bases and 5 bases, with 14 bases remaining between them. Germline-derived CDR1 and CDR2 are LNHNV and YYDKDF (reference sequence). The CDR3 loop spans 14 amino acids. As DNA, the CDR3 is TGTGCCACCAGCAAAACTCCTCCCTGGACTGAAGCTTTCTTT. As protein: CATSKTPPWTEAFF.

This clone was seen once. This chain joins TRBV3-1 (or the pseudogene TRBV3-2) and TRBJ2-3, with D tentatively TRBD2 (5 bases). The CDR3 is 13 amino acids. Trimming took 1 base from V and 7 from J, leaving 9 bases between them. The germline V gene encodes CDR1 LGHDT and CDR2 YNNKEL (reference sequence). The CDR3 loop reads CASSQAPGNTQYF. The DNA of the CDR3 is TGTGCCAGCAGCCAAGCTCCGGGGAATACGCAGTATTTT.

CDR3 loop: CASSQVSGSTDTQYF. DNA of the CDR3: TGTGCCAGCAGCCAAGTTAGCGGGAGCACAGATACGCAGTATTTT. The genes are TRBV4-2 and TRBJ2-3, with 7 bases lining up with TRBD2. Per the germline V gene, CDR1 is LGHNA and CDR2 is YNFKEQ. The CDR3 is made up of 15 amino acids. The V segment lost 1 base and the J segment 0 bases; nucleotides outside the gene matches: 1.

The chain couples TRBV10-2 to TRBJ2-1, with no clear D. Per the germline V gene, CDR1 is WSHSY and CDR2 is SAAADI. This CDR3 contains 15 residues. The CDR3 here is CVASNSNSSYNEQFF. The CDR3 DNA is TGCGTCGCCAGCAATAGCAATAGCTCCTACAATGAGCAGTTCTTC.

This chain connects TRBV18 to TRBJ1-5, with TRBD1 matching over 7 bases. The ends lost 3 bases at V and 1 base at J; junction bases unmatched: 3. The CDR3 covers 15 residues. The germline V gene encodes CDR1 KGHSH and CDR2 LQKENI. The DNA of the CDR3 is TGTGCCAGCTCACCCCGGGACAGCAGCAATCAGCCCCAGCATTTT. Its protein product is CASSPRDSSNQPQHF.